This T cell receptor beta chain was identified in a study of T cells in Graves' hyperthyroidism and ophthalmopathy. This clonotype turned up a few times. The CDR3 runs 16 residues. Looked up from germline, CDR1 is MNHEY and CDR2 is SVGEGT. The ends lost 6 bases at V and 2 bases at J; junction bases unmatched: 8. There were TCR beta CDR3 regions amplified from RNA transcripts. A first-round RT-PCR of the TCR CDR3 used the HTBI primer set. A single record per CDR3 protein comes from TCRdb applying MiXCR to the multiplex PCR reads. The data contain 490,000 or so distinct CDR3 sequences, approximately 23% of them singletons.

Input material: blood. The clonotype was recovered from a woman aged 70-85 years with Graves' ophthalmopathy. The J gene is TRBJ2-1, the V gene TRBV6-2 or TRBV6-3; 9 bases are a match to TRBD1. For the CDR3, the DNA is TGTGCCAGCAGGGAACAGGGGGCTATAGCCTACAATGAGCAGTTCTTC. Protein product: CASREQGAIAYNEQFF.